This entry is about one TCR beta chain. Its specific antigen is unknown. Base qualities were left out, and no much larger clone turns up one base away. The source of the sample is a study of a mutant IDH1 vaccine in newly diagnosed glioma (dated by TCRdb to about 2021). Study-wide context: Of the approximately 30 treated patients, 62.5% were male and 37.5% were female, and a mean age of roughly 37 years was recorded. Prior to enrollment, patients had been given standard therapy consisting of radiotherapy alone, temozolomide alone, or radiochemotherapy with temozolomide, with the combination given to most patients. Six visits were used for peripheral blood collection: V03 (baseline), V05, V07, V10, V12 and V13. For exploratory analyses, 25 treated patients had longitudinal TCRB deep sequencing done wherever samples were available.

Spanning cysteine to phenylalanine, the CDR3 consists of 13 amino acids. Of the read, only the CDR3 DNA is kept; its 39 bases are in frame from base 1. V and J lose 5 bases and 5 bases, and a span of 12 bases separates them. CDR1 and CDR2 (SGHTA, FQGNSA) derive from the germline V gene. The time point label here, explained by the study, means: baseline, week 1 (first vaccination visit). Per the publication, the treatment or condition label means: pre-vaccination baseline after standard-of-care therapy. All donors had newly diagnosed IDH1-mutant astrocytomas of WHO grade 3 or 4 that showed loss of nuclear ATRX. The samples were drawn from NOA16, a multicentre, single-arm, open-label phase I trial in Germany that tested a mutant IDH1 peptide vaccine in humans for the first time. Visit V03 blood draws served as the baseline sample for immunogenicity testing. Genomic DNA for TCRB sequencing was extracted from EDTA blood using the DNeasy Blood and Tissue Kit.

Overall results and qualifications from the work: Pseudoprogression appeared unrelated to alterations in the top peripheral T cell clonotypes detected by TCRB sequencing. Selection of PBMC samples for TCRB deep sequencing was based on availability. Vaccine-induced immune responses across multiple MHC alleles were detected in 90% to 95% of patients. It was noted by the authors that analyses of patient blood samples could not be reproduced owing to sample limitations.

Libraries were constructed by the immunoSEQ multiplex PCR assay. Rearranged TCR beta chain sequences were amplified using the hsTCRB Kit according to the manufacturer's protocol. Sequencing of TCRB libraries was carried out on an Illumina MiSeq. Per the source publication's procedure: The kit vendor's proprietary platform handled demultiplexing, trimming and gene mapping. TCRdb retrieved this table from immuneACCESS and kept in-frame rearrangements only. Not all clones are present; in checked studies, unresolved V genes account for under half, and no reason is known for the remainder. Clone size and V and J calls were adopted from that table, with D and trimming inferred from the DNA. The sample table lists around 64,000 clones, more than 70% of them with a count of one. In total, the top ten clones hold approximately 4.4% of the sample.

The V and J segments used are TRBV7-2 and TRBJ1-2; TRBD1 is perhaps the D gene, given 6 matching bases. This TCR was recovered from a woman between 18 and 29 years old with glioma. Some clones in this sample may be carry-over from other donors' samples. The specimen was peripheral blood mononuclear cells (PBMCs), collected from a glioma patient treated with radiotherapy, temozolomide or both. CDR3 reads: CASSRSQGYGYTF. The DNA sequence is TGTGCCAGCAGCCGCTCACAGGGTTATGGCTACACCTTC.